The present T cell receptor (beta chain) was sequenced within a study of shared clonotypes between healthy human individuals (dated by TCRdb to 2018 to 2020). As for the study more broadly: The cohort included three men and a couple of women between 18 and 49 years of age. Per donor, three plates each were used for CD4 naive and CD4 memory, two for CD8 naive, and one for CD8 memory. Blood TCR repertoires of five healthy adults were deeply sequenced to estimate repertoire size and the extent of clonotype sharing between individuals. Libraries were prepared and TCR repertoires were sequenced by different laboratories using diverse techniques, in order to increase sequencing depth and limit assay-specific biases. Per donor, leukapheresis produced somewhere between about 0.8 and 9.5 billion PBMCs. The paper as a whole reports these results and caveats: Higher generation probabilities were observed for clonotypes shared by all four sorted-subset donors than for non-shared clonotypes. Naive subsets generally had larger estimated clonotype richness than memory subsets. Only blood was sampled, and tissue TCR repertoires likely differ from those in blood. Because the study included only a small number of donors, the genetic and exposure-history diversity represented was limited. Rarefaction of sorted-subset datasets indicated incomplete sequencing despite the large sequencing depth. Pairwise subsampling indicated that sequencing depth was expected to affect the degree of clonotype sharing among donors. When a few donors were compared, the shared fraction of clonotypes was 5% to 6.5% for naive CD4, approximately 3.5% for naive CD8, 2.3% for memory CD4, and 0.4% for memory CD8.

CD8 naive samples consisted of CD45RO-negative cells that were positively selected for CCR7, yielding a CD45RA+CCR7+ population without TemRA cells. The donors were healthy, HIV-negative adults who had no recently reported acute infections or vaccinations. Every donor was a Caucasian adult residing in Nashville, Tennessee, USA. Blood was obtained by leukapheresis, after which PBMCs were separated by Ficoll-Histopaque density gradient centrifugation and cryopreserved in liquid nitrogen vapor phase. Purity and quantity of every magnetically sorted T cell population were checked by analytical flow cytometry. Genomic DNA was isolated from every sorted fraction and measured by UV absorbance on a Nanodrop 2000c. The germline V gene yields SGHDT for CDR1 and YYEEEE for CDR2. Trimming accounts for 0 bases at V and 4 bases at J, while the number of junction bases matched to no gene is 9. CDR3 length: 17 amino acids, cysteine to phenylalanine. Just CDR3 DNA is preserved here, 51 bases in frame from base 1.

Regarding this clone: Its cognate antigen has yet to be identified. Base qualities are not provided; no much larger clone lies one nucleotide away.

Using the deep immunoSEQ assay, TCR CDR3 regions were amplified from genomic DNA by multiplex PCR. For each cell subset, the extracted genomic DNA was distributed evenly across all wells of several immunoSEQ 96-well plates, and each plate served as one replicate. For sorted subsets, about 220 ng of genomic DNA, equivalent to 25,000 to 30,000 T cell genomes, went into each replicate PCR. Purified libraries were quantified with a Qubit 3.0 fluorometer, sized on a Bioanalyzer 2100, and re-quantified with the KAPA Library Quantification kit. Every immunoSEQ 96-well plate was sequenced on a separate single-read 150-cycle Illumina NextSeq 550 flow cell. Per the original workflow: The immunoSEQ output contained only junctional sequences without quality scores, so filtering could not match that applied to full-length reads. To assign V/J genes and CDR3, sequences were annotated against IMGT germline references using PyIR, a Python wrapper for IgBLAST v1.9. Reads were removed for weak V/J assignments (E-value above 1e-6), missing CDR3, stop codons, out-of-frame junctions, or ambiguous translated residues. V3J clonotypes were defined as sequences sharing an identical inferred V gene, J gene, and CDR3 amino acid sequence. Percentage overlap between repertoires was calculated by dividing the number of shared unique clonotypes by the size of the smaller repertoire. Repertoire richness was assessed with RTK rarefaction, the Chao1 estimator, and Recon v2.1 estimates of unobserved clonotypes. For all TCRbeta clonotypes obtained by the gDNA method from four donors, generation probabilities were computed with OLGA. TCRdb's version of the immuneACCESS table is confined to in-frame rearrangements and falls short of the full clone set. An unresolved V gene accounts for under half of the shortfall where checked; the remainder is of unknown origin. That table supplies the V and J calls and clone size; D and trimming were determined from the DNA. A total of roughly 2,000,000 clones appear in this sample, just under 95% of them only once. Less than 2% of the sample lies in the top ten.

The receptor's source is a man aged 18-30 years in good health. Some clones in this sample may be carry-over from other donors' samples. Recombination joined TRBV5-6 with TRBJ2-1, with 8 central nucleotides matching TRBD2. Sequenced: naive CD8+ T cells from PBMCs. The sample's cell subset or site label, decoded: CD45RA+CCR7+. The CDR3 amino acid sequence is: CASSLAKGTREYNEQFF. The DNA reads TGTGCCAGCAGCTTGGCCAAAGGGACTAGAGAGTACAATGAGCAGTTCTTC.